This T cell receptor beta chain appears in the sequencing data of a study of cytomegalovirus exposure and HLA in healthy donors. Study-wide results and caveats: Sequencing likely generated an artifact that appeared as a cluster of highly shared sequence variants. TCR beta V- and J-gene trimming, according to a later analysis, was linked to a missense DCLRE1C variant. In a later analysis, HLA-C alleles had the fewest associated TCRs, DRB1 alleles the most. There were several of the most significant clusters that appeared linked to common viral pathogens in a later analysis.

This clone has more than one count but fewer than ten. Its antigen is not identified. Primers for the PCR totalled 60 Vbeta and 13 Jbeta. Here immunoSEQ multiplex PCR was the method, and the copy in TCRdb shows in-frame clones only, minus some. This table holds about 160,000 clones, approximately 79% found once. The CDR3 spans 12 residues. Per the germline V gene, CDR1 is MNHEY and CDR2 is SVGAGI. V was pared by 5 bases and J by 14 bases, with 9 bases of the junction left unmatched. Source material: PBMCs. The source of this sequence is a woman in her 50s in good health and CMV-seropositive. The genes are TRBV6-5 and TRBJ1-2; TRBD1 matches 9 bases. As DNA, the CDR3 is TGTGCCAGCAGTCCTGGGACAGGGAAGTCTACCTTC. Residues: CASSPGTGKSTF.